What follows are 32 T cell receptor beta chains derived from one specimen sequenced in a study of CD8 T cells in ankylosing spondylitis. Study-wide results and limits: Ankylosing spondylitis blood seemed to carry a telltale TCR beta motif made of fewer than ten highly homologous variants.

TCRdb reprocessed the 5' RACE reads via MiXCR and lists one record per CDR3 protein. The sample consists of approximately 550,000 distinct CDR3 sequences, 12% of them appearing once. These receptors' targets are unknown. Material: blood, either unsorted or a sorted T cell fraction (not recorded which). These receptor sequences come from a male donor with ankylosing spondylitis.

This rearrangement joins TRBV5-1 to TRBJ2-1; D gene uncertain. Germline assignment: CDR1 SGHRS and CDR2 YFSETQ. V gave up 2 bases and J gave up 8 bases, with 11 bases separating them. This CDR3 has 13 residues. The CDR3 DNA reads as TGCGCCAGCAGCTTAAGTTTAGCCCATGAGCAGTTCTTC. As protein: CASSLSLAHEQFF.

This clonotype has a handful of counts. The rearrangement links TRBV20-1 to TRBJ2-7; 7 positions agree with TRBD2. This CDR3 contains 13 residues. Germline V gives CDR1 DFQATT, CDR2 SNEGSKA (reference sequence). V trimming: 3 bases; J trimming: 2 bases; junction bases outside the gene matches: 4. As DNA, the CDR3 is TGCAGTGCTAGGGTCGGGGGGACCTACGAGCAGTACGTC. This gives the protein CSARVGGTYEQYV.

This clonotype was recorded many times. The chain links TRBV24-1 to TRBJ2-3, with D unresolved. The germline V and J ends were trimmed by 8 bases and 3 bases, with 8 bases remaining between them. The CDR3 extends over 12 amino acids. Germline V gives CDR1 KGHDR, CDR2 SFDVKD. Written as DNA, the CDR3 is TGTGCCACCAAGTCGGTTACAGATACGCAGTATTTT. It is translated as CATKSVTDTQYF.

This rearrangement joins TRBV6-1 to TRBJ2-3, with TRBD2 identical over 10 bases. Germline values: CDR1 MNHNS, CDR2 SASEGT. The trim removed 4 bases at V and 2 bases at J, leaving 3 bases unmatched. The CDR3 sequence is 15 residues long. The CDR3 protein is CASSGLAGLTDTQYF. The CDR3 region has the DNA TGTGCCAGCAGTGGACTAGCGGGCCTCACAGATACGCAGTATTTT.

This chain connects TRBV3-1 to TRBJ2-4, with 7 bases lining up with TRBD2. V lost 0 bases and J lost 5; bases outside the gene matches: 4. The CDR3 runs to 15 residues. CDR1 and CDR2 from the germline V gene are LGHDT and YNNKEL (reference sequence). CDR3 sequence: CASSQDRLAENIQYF. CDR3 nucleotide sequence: TGTGCCAGCAGCCAAGATAGGCTAGCGGAAAACATTCAGTACTTC.

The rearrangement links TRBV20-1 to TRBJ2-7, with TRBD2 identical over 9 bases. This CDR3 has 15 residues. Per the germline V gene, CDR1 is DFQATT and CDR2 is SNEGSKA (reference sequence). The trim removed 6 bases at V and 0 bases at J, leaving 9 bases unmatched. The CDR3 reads CSAEESGRPSYEQYF. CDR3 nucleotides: TGCAGTGCAGAGGAAAGCGGGAGGCCCTCCTACGAGCAGTACTTC.

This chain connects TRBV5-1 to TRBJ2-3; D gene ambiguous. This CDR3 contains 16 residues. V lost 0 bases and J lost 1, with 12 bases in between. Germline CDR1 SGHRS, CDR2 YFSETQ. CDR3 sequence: CASSLDGDKRTDTQYF. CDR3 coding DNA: TGCGCCAGCAGCTTGGATGGCGATAAACGCACAGATACGCAGTATTTT.

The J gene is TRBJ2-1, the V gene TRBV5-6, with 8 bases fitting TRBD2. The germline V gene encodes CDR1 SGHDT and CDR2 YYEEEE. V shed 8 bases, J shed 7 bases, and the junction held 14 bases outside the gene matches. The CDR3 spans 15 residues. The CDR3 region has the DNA TGTGCCAGGAGCCTGGGCTCACTAGCGGATAATGAGCAGTTCTTC. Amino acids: CARSLGSLADNEQFF. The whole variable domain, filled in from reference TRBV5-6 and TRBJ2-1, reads DAGVTQSPTHLIKTRGQQVTLRCSPKSGHDTVSWYQQALGQGPQFIFQYYEEEERQRGNFPDRFSGHQFPNYSSELNVNALLLGDSALYLCARSLGSLADNEQFFGPGTRLTVL.

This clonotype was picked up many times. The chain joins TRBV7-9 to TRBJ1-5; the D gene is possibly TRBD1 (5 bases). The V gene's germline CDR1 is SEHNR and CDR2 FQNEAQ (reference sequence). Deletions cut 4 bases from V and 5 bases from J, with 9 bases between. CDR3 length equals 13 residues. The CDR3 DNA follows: TGTGCCAGCAGCTCACAGGAGGATCAGCCCCAGCATTTT. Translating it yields CASSSQEDQPQHF.

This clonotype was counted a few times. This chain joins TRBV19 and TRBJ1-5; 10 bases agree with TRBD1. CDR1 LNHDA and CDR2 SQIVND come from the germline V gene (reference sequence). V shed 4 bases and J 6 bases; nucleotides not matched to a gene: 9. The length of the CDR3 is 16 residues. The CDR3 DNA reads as TGTGCCAGTAGTAGAACCGGGACAGGGGATATTCAGCCCCAGCATTTT. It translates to CASSRTGTGDIQPQHF. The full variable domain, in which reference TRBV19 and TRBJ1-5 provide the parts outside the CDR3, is DGGITQSPKYLFRKEGQNVTLSCEQNLNHDAMYWYRQDPGQGLRLIYYSQIVNDFQKGDIAEGYSVSREKKESFPLTVTSAQKNPTAFYLCASSRTGTGDIQPQHFGDGTRLSIL.

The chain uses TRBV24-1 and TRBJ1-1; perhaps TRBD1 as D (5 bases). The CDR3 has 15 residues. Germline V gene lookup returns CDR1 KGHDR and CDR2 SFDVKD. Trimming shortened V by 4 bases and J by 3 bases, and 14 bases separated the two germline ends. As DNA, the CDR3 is TGTGCCACCAGTGACCGGCGGACGGGGGACACTGAAGCTTTCTTT. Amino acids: CATSDRRTGDTEAFF.

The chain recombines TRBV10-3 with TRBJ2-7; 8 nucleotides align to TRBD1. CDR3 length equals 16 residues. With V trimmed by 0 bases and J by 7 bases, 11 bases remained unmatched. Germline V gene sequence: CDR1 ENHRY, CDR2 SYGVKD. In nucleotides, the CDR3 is TGTGCCATCAGTGAGTCATCCGGACAGGGTGCAGGGGAGCAGTACTTC. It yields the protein CAISESSGQGAGEQYF.

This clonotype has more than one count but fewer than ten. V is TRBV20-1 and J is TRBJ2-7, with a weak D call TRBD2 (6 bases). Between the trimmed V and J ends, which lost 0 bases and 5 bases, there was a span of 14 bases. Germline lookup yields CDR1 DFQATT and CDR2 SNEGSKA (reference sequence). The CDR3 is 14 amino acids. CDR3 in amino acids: CSARDPGRGDEQYV. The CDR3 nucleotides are TGCAGTGCTAGAGATCCAGGGCGGGGAGACGAGCAGTACGTC.

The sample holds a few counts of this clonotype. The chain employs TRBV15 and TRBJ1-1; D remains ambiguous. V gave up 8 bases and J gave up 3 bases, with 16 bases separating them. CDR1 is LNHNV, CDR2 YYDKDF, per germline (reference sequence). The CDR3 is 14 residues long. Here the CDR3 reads CATDLVPGDTEAFF. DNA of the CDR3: TGTGCCACCGACCTGGTCCCCGGAGACACTGAAGCTTTCTTT.

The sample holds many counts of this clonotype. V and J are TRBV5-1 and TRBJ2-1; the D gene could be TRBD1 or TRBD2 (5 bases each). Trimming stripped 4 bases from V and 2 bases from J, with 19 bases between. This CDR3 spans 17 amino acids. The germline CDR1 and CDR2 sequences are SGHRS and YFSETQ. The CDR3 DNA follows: TGCGCCAGCAGCGCACCCCGGGACCTAGAGGCCTACAATGAGCAGTTCTTC. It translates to CASSAPRDLEAYNEQFF.

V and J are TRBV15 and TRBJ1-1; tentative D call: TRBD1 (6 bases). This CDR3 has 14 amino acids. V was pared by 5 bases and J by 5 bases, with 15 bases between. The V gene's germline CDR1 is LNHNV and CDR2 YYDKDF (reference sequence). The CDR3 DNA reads TGTGCCACCAGCCGAGGGGGTAGTTGGACTGAAGCTTTCTTT. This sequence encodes CATSRGGSWTEAFF.

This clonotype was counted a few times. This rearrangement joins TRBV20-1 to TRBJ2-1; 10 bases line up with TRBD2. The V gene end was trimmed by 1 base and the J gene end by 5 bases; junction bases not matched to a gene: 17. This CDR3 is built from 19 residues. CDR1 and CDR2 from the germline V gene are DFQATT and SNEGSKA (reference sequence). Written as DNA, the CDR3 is TGCAGTGCTAGAGTCCCCCCAATCCTACTAGCGGGAATAGACAATGAGCAGTTCTTC. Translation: CSARVPPILLAGIDNEQFF.

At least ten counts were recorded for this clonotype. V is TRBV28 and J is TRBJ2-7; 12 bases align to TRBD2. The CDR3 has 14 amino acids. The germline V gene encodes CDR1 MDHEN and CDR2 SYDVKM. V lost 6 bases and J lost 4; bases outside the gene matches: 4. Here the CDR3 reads CASSRTSGRYEQYV. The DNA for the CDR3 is TGTGCCAGCAGCCGTACTAGCGGGAGGTACGAGCAGTACGTC.

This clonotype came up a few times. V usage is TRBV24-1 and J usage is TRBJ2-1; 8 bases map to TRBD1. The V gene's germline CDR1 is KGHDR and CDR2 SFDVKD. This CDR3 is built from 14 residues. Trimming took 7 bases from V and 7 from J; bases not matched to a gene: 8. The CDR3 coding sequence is TGTGCCACCAGCGACAGGGGCCATAGGAATGAGCAGTTCTTC. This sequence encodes CATSDRGHRNEQFF.

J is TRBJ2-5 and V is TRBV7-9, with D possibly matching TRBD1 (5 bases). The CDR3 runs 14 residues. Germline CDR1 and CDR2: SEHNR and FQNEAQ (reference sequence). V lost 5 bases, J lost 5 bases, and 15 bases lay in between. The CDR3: CASSRAGLEETQYF. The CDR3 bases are TGTGCCAGCAGCCGAGCAGGGTTAGAGGAGACCCAGTACTTC.

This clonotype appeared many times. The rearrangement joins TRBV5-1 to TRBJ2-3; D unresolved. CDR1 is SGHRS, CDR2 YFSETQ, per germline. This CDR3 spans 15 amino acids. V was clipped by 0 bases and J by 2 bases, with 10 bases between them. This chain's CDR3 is CASSLGHQPTDTQYF. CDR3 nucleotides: TGCGCCAGCAGCTTGGGTCACCAGCCCACAGATACGCAGTATTTT. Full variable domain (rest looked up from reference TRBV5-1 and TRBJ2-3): KAGVTQTPRYLIKTRGQQVTLSCSPISGHRSVSWYQQTPGQGLQFLFEYFSETQRNKGNFPGRFSGRQFSNSRSEMNVSTLELGDSALYLCASSLGHQPTDTQYFGPGTRLTVL.

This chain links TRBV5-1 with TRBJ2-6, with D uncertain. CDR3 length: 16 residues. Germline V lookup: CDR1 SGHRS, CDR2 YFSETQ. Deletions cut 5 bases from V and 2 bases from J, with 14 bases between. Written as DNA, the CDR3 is TGCGCCAGCAGATCACCCCTAGAGCCTGGGGCCAACGTCCTGACTTTC. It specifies CASRSPLEPGANVLTF.

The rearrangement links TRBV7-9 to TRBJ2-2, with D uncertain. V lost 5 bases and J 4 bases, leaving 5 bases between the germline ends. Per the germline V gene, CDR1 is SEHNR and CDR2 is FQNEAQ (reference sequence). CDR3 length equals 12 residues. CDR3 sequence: CASSQSTGELFF. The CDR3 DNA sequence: TGTGCCAGCAGCCAAAGCACCGGGGAGCTGTTTTTT.

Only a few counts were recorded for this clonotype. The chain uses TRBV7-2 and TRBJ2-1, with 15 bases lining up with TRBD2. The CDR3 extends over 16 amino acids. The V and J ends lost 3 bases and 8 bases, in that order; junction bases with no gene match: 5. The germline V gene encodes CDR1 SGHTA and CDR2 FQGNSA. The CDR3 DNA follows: TGTGCCAGCAGCTTCGGACTAGCGGGAGGGCCGCATGAGCAGTTCTTC. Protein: CASSFGLAGGPHEQFF.

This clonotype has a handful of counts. The CDR3 reads CASSLEGRLRQFF. The CDR3 coding sequence is TGTGCCAGCAGCTTAGAAGGTCGGCTCCGGCAGTTCTTC. The V call is TRBV11-2, the J call TRBJ2-1; D gene unclear. The V gene's germline CDR1 is SGHAT and CDR2 FQNNGV. CDR3 length equals 13 residues. V lost 0 bases and J lost 12, with 12 bases in between.

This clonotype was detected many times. CDR3 region: CASDDRRNQPQHF. In DNA, the CDR3 is TGTGCCAGCGATGACAGGCGCAATCAGCCCCAGCATTTT. The chain links TRBV12-3 or TRBV12-4 to TRBJ1-5; the D gene is possibly TRBD1 (6 bases). The CDR3 sequence is 13 residues long. Trimming left V 8 bases short and J 2 bases short, with 10 bases between.

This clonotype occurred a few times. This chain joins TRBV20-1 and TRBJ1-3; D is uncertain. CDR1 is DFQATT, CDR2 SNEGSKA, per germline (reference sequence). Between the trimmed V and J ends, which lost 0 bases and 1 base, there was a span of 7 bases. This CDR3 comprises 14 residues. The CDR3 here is CSARDGWSGNTIYF. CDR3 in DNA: TGCAGTGCTAGAGATGGCTGGTCTGGAAACACCATATATTTT.

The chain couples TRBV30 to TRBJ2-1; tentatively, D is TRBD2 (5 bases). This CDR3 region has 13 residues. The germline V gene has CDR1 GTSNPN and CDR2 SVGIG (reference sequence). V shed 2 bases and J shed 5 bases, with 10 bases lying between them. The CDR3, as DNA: TGTGCCTGGAGTTTTAGCGCGAACAATGAGCAGTTCTTC. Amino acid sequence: CAWSFSANNEQFF.

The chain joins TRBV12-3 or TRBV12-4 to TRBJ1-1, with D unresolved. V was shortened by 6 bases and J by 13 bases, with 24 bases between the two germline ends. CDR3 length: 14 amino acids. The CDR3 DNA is TGTGCCAGCAGCCTCTTTGAGACCAGGAGCCTGGGTTTCTTT. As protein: CASSLFETRSLGFF.

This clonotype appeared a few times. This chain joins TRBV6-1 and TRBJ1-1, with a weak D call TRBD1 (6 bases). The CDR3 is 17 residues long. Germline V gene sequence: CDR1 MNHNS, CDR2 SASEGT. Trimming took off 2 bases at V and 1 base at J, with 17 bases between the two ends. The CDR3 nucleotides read TGTGCCAGCAGTGAAAGGACAGCCCCCCTCCCGAACACTGAAGCTTTCTTT. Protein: CASSERTAPLPNTEAFF.

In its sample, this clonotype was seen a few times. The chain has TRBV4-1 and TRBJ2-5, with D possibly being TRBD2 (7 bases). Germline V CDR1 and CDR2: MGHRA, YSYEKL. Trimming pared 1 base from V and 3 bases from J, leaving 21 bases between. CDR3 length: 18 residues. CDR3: CASSQGILTGRGKETQYF. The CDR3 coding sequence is TGCGCCAGCAGCCAAGGGATACTAACAGGGAGGGGAAAAGAGACCCAGTACTTC.

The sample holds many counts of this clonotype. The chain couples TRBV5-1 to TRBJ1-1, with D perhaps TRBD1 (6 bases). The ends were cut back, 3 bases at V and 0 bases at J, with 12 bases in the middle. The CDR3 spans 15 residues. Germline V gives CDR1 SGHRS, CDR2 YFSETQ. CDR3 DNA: TGCGCCAGCAGCTCTTCCACAGGGATGAACACTGAAGCTTTCTTT. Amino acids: CASSSSTGMNTEAFF.